These 22 T cell receptor beta chains originate from one sample sequenced in a study of blood T cell repertoires in COVID-19. TCRdb keeps only in-frame clones here, not all; method: immunoSEQ multiplex PCR. The sample shows around 250,000 clones, 86% of them seen only once. Material: peripheral blood. The receptors were gathered from a woman between 55 and 75 years old who had recovered from COVID-19.

As to this clone: This same CDR3 is encoded by further DNA sequences in the sample. J is TRBJ1-5 and V is TRBV10-3; TRBD1 aligns across 7 bases. This CDR3 contains 14 residues. V shed 4 bases and J 2 bases; nucleotides not matched to a gene: 2. Looked up from germline, CDR1 is ENHRY and CDR2 is SYGVKD. The CDR3 nucleotides are TGTGCCATCAGTGCCCAGGGGGGCAATCAGCCCCAGCATTTT. Translating it yields CAISAQGGNQPQHF.

This clone has more than one count but fewer than ten. This chain joins TRBV7-9 and TRBJ2-2, with D unclear. V was shortened by 5 bases and J by 1 base, with 8 bases between the two germline ends. Per germline, CDR1 SEHNR and CDR2 FQNEAQ (reference sequence). The length of the CDR3 is 14 residues. CDR3 DNA sequence: TGTGCCAGCAGCACCGAGTGGAACACCGGGGAGCTGTTTTTT. Amino acids: CASSTEWNTGELFF. Based on the CDR3 plus reference TRBV7-9 and TRBJ2-2, the full variable domain is DTGVSQNPRHKITKRGQNVTFRCDPISEHNRLYWYRQTLGQGPEFLTYFQNEAQLEKSRLLSDRFSAERPKGSFSTLEIQRTEQGDSAMYLCASSTEWNTGELFFGEGSRLTVL.

In regard to this clone: An end of the junction does not agree with germline; a read error may underlie this. The V call is TRBV6-6, the J call TRBJ1-6; D may be TRBD1 (5 bases). The CDR3 is 14 amino acids. The V gene's germline CDR1 is MNHNY and CDR2 SVGAGI (reference sequence). CDR3 coding DNA: TGTGCCAGCGGCCTGGGGCCCTACAATTCACCCCTCCACTTT. It yields the protein CASGLGPYNSPLHF.

The CDR3 DNA follows: TGCGCCAGCAGTCCGACAGGCCAAGAGACCCAGTACTTC. Encoded protein: CASSPTGQETQYF. The chain uses TRBV23-1 and TRBJ2-5, with D possibly matching TRBD1 (6 bases). TRBV23-1 is an ORF, and what it does is uncertain. CDR3 length: 13 residues. Trimming removed 4 bases from V and 1 base from J, with 7 bases in between.

V usage is TRBV29-1 and J usage is TRBJ1-1; 8 bases agree with TRBD1. The CDR3 is 12 amino acids. The V and J ends lost 7 bases and 5 bases, in that order; junction bases with no gene match: 6. Germline V gene data show CDR1 as SQVTM and CDR2 as ANQGSEA. Here the CDR3 DNA reads TGCAGCGGCAAACAGGGGGGTACTGAAGCTTTCTTT. This encodes CSGKQGGTEAFF.

The genes are TRBV18 and TRBJ1-2; a weak D match, TRBD1 (6 bases). Trimming cost V 3 bases and J 2 bases, with 10 bases left between them. This CDR3 region has 14 residues. Germline lookup yields CDR1 KGHSH and CDR2 LQKENI. The CDR3 coding sequence is TGTGCCAGCTCACCCCGGGACACCAACTATGGCTACACCTTC. Translating gives CASSPRDTNYGYTF.

This clone came up once. The same CDR3 also results from other DNA sequences found in this sample. CDR3 loop: CASSLTAYGYTF. CDR3 nucleotides: TGTGCCAGCAGTTTAACAGCCTATGGCTACACCTTC. The rearrangement uses TRBV12-3 or TRBV12-4 and TRBJ1-2; D gene ambiguous. V lost 2 bases and J 4 bases, leaving 5 bases between the germline ends. The CDR3 sequence is 12 residues long.

This clone was observed a single time. The chain joins TRBV9 to TRBJ2-5, with D tentatively TRBD2 (6 bases). CDR3 size: 13 residues. The V end was cut by 3 bases, the J end by 4 bases, with 10 bases between. The germline CDR1 and CDR2 sequences are SGDLS and YYNGEE. CDR3 in amino acids: CASSGGVGETQYF. The CDR3 DNA reads TGTGCCAGCAGCGGCGGGGTCGGAGAGACCCAGTACTTC.

The rearrangement joins TRBV5-1 to TRBJ2-7; D perhaps matches TRBD2 (7 bases). The CDR3 covers 14 residues. Deletions cut 4 bases from V and 3 bases from J, with 14 bases between. The germline V gene has CDR1 SGHRS and CDR2 YFSETQ. CDR3: CASSPQGGGYEQYF. The DNA for the CDR3 is TGCGCCAGCAGCCCCCAAGGGGGGGGCTACGAGCAGTACTTC.

This chain links TRBV7-2 with TRBJ2-1; unclear D gene. This CDR3 has 16 amino acids. Germline V gives CDR1 SGHTA, CDR2 FQGNSA. V lost 0 bases and J 0 bases, leaving 9 bases between the germline ends. CDR3: CASSLALWSSYNEQFF. CDR3 in DNA: TGTGCCAGCAGCTTAGCGCTATGGAGCTCCTACAATGAGCAGTTCTTC.

The V gene is TRBV6-5, the J gene TRBJ1-6; D not certain. The germline CDR1 and CDR2 sequences are MNHEY and SVGAGI. There are 12 residues in the CDR3. Trimming removed 10 bases at V and 6 bases at J, with 10 bases between. CDR3 DNA sequence: TGTGCCACCCAACGGTCTAATTCACCCCTCCACTTT. Its protein product is CATQRSNSPLHF.

The rearrangement uses TRBV2 and TRBJ2-7; D may be TRBD1 (6 bases). Germline CDR1 reads SNHLY; CDR2 reads FYNNEI. CDR3 length: 13 residues. Trimming took 6 bases from V and 3 from J, leaving 12 bases between them. DNA of the CDR3: TGTGCCAGCAGCTCAGACAGGAACTACGAGCAGTACTTC. Its translation: CASSSDRNYEQYF.

The chain combines TRBV20-1 with TRBJ2-5, with D maybe TRBD2 (5 bases). In germline, CDR1 is DFQATT, CDR2 SNEGSKA (reference sequence). The CDR3 spans 13 residues. V lost 3 bases to trimming and J lost 1 base, with 9 bases between them. The CDR3 protein is CSASYGVQETQYF. CDR3 in DNA: TGCAGTGCTAGTTACGGGGTCCAAGAGACCCAGTACTTC.

The chain is built from TRBV5-1 and TRBJ2-3, with 14 positions matching TRBD2. CDR1 and CDR2 from the germline V gene are SGHRS and YFSETQ. The CDR3 runs to 16 residues. V was clipped by 2 bases and J by 5 bases; unmatched bases: 4. CDR3 residues: CASSLRLAGGLDTQYF. As DNA, the CDR3 is TGCGCCAGCAGCTTAAGACTAGCGGGGGGGCTAGATACGCAGTATTTT. The full variable domain, completed using reference TRBV5-1 and TRBJ2-3, is KAGVTQTPRYLIKTRGQQVTLSCSPISGHRSVSWYQQTPGQGLQFLFEYFSETQRNKGNFPGRFSGRQFSNSRSEMNVSTLELGDSALYLCASSLRLAGGLDTQYFGPGTRLTVL.

The V and J genes are TRBV7-3 and TRBJ1-5; no reliable D call. The V gene lost 2 bases and the J gene lost 5 bases, with 7 bases spanning the gap. The CDR3 is made up of 13 amino acids. Germline lookup yields CDR1 SGHTA and CDR2 FQGTGA. This CDR3 is CASSLAPDQPQHF. The CDR3 DNA is TGTGCCAGCAGCTTAGCCCCGGATCAGCCCCAGCATTTT. The variable domain in full, completed from reference TRBV7-3 and TRBJ1-5, reads GAGVSQTPSNKVTEKGKYVELRCDPISGHTALYWYRQSLGQGPEFLIYFQGTGAADDSGLPNDRFFAVRPEGSVSTLKIQRTERGDSAVYLCASSLAPDQPQHFGDGTRLSIL.

The chain uses TRBV3-1 (or the pseudogene TRBV3-2) and TRBJ1-3; D gene uncertain. The CDR3 has 15 residues. The V gene lost 4 bases and the J gene lost 2 bases, with 12 bases spanning the gap. Germline CDR1 LGHDT, CDR2 YNNKEL (reference sequence). The DNA of the CDR3 is TGTGCCAGCAGCCCACTCGACTGGACTGGAAACACCATATATTTT. Amino acids: CASSPLDWTGNTIYF.

The chain recombines TRBV5-1 with TRBJ1-6; D may be TRBD1 (6 bases). Germline loops: CDR1 SGHRS, CDR2 YFSETQ. Trimming took off 4 bases at V and 7 bases at J, with 18 bases between the two ends. This CDR3 comprises 16 residues. The CDR3 DNA reads as TGCGCCAGCAGCCCACCGGACAGCCTTGGAAATTCACCCCTCCACTTT. Its translation is CASSPPDSLGNSPLHF.

V is TRBV28 and J is TRBJ1-2; unclear D gene. V gave up 8 bases and J gave up 3 bases, with 25 bases separating them. Germline-derived CDR1 and CDR2 are MDHEN and SYDVKM. This CDR3 is built from 17 residues. The CDR3 sequence is CASFREGRAARDYGYTF. CDR3 coding DNA: TGTGCCAGCTTCCGAGAAGGGAGGGCCGCCCGGGACTATGGCTACACCTTC.

CDR3 loop: CASSRRDSPYEQYF. DNA of the CDR3: TGTGCCAGCAGCCGCCGGGACTCGCCCTACGAGCAGTACTTC. The rearrangement links TRBV3-1 (or the pseudogene TRBV3-2) to TRBJ2-7, with D perhaps TRBD2 (6 bases). The CDR3 is 14 amino acids. Between the trimmed V and J ends, which lost 4 bases and 2 bases, there was a span of 12 bases. Germline V gene sequence: CDR1 LGHDT, CDR2 YNNKEL (reference sequence).

This chain joins TRBV6-5 and TRBJ2-2, with no clear D. CDR1 and CDR2 from the germline V gene are MNHEY and SVGAGI. CDR3 length equals 13 residues. The V end lost 7 bases, the J end lost 3 bases, and 9 bases lay between the germline ends. For the CDR3, the DNA is TGTGCCAGCACGGTGTCATACACCGGGGAGCTGTTTTTT. Its translation is CASTVSYTGELFF.

The genes are TRBV6-5 and TRBJ2-7; the match to TRBD2 covers 9 bases. Germline lookup yields CDR1 MNHEY and CDR2 SVGAGI. There are 14 residues in the CDR3. V dropped 11 bases and J dropped 1; count of bases not matched to a gene: 9. The CDR3, as DNA: TGTGCCTCCCTCGGTAGCGGGGGTTCCTACGAGCAGTACTTC. Translation: CASLGSGGSYEQYF.

This chain connects TRBV4-3 to TRBJ2-1; D may be TRBD2 (6 bases). Germline V gene lookup returns CDR1 LGHNA and CDR2 YSLEER. Trimming removed 3 bases from V and 1 base from J, with 10 bases in between. The CDR3 length is 15 residues. CDR3 sequence (DNA): TGCGCCAGCAGCCATGACGGGGGATCCTACAATGAGCAGTTCTTC. As protein: CASSHDGGSYNEQFF.